This passage covers 32 T cell receptor beta chains from one sample sequenced in a study of beta chain features in type 1 diabetes. Study observations and caveats: Shortening of TCRB CDR3s, moderate but significant, appeared in all four CD4+ subsets of Type 1 diabetes patients.

Expressed TCRB transcripts were sequenced because the entire RNA isolate underwent reverse transcription. Only in-frame clones appear in the TCRdb table, and some are missing; sequencing was by immunoSEQ multiplex PCR. The sample consists of around 650,000 clones, 12% of them appearing once. No cognate antigen is known for these TCRs. The sample was naive CD4+ T cells from blood. All receptors derive from a man aged 30-40 years with type 1 diabetes.

A few counts support this clone. The CDR3 sequence: CASSATVPGANVLTF. DNA for the CDR3: TGTGCCAGCAGCGCGACAGTCCCTGGGGCCAACGTCCTGACTTTC. The chain employs TRBV7-8 and TRBJ2-6; weak D call: TRBD1 (5 bases). CDR3 length: 15 residues. Germline CDR1 SGHVS, CDR2 FQNEAQ. Trimming pared 5 bases from V and 2 bases from J, leaving 10 bases between.

This clone has just one count. The chain links TRBV9 to TRBJ2-2, with 8 bases fitting TRBD1. Trimming removed 2 bases from V and 3 bases from J; junction bases left unmatched: 6. This CDR3 spans 16 amino acids. In germline, CDR1 is SGDLS, CDR2 YYNGEE. DNA of the CDR3: TGTGCCAGCAGCGTCGGACAGGGAAGGGACACCGGGGAGCTGTTTTTT. This codes for CASSVGQGRDTGELFF. Based on the CDR3 plus reference TRBV9 and TRBJ2-2, the full variable domain is DSGVTQTPKHLITATGQRVTLRCSPRSGDLSVYWYQQSLDQGLQFLIQYYNGEERAKGNILERFSAQQFPDLHSELNLSSLELGDSALYFCASSVGQGRDTGELFFGEGSRLTVL.

This clone was counted only a few times. The genes are TRBV4-3 and TRBJ2-6; TRBD1 aligns across 7 bases. The J segment lost 0 bases and the V segment lost 4 bases, leaving 6 bases of the junction unmatched. The germline CDR1 and CDR2 sequences are LGHNA and YSLEER. The length of the CDR3 is 17 residues. As DNA, the CDR3 is TGCGCCAGCAGCCTTCCAGGGGGTCTCTCTGGGGCCAACGTCCTGACTTTC. This codes for CASSLPGGLSGANVLTF.

The sample holds a few counts of this clone. The chain links TRBV6-5 to TRBJ2-1; TRBD1 or TRBD2 may be the D gene (7 bases each). CDR1 and CDR2 (germline): MNHEY, SVGAGI. The CDR3 is 16 amino acids. Trimming shortened V by 0 bases and J by 4 bases, and 13 bases separated the two germline ends. CDR3 region: CASSYSFQGGYNEQFF. DNA of the CDR3: TGTGCCAGCAGTTACTCGTTCCAGGGGGGGTACAATGAGCAGTTCTTC.

In its sample, this clone was seen a few times. The chain links TRBV19 to TRBJ1-1; D is uncertain. The CDR3 extends over 12 amino acids. Trimming shortened V by 7 bases and J by 7 bases, and 13 bases separated the two germline ends. The V gene's germline CDR1 is LNHDA and CDR2 SQIVND (reference sequence). Here the CDR3 DNA reads TGTGCCAGTATCGGCCCCGGGAATGAAGCTTTCTTT. Translated, it gives CASIGPGNEAFF.

The chain carries TRBV9 and TRBJ2-3; unclear D gene. This CDR3 has 16 residues. Trimming left V 1 base short and J 0 bases short, with 12 bases between. Germline V gene data show CDR1 as SGDLS and CDR2 as YYNGEE. In DNA form, the CDR3 reads TGTGCCAGCAGCGTAACTGGCGGCATCAGCACAGATACGCAGTATTTT. Amino acids: CASSVTGGISTDTQYF.

The rearrangement links TRBV6-5 to TRBJ2-2, with D maybe TRBD1 (6 bases). The V gene's germline CDR1 is MNHEY and CDR2 SVGAGI. The CDR3 has 15 amino acids. Trimming removed 6 bases from V and 1 base from J, with 12 bases in between. The CDR3: CASRPGHRNTGELFF. The CDR3 DNA is TGTGCCAGCAGACCGGGACATCGGAACACCGGGGAGCTGTTTTTT.

The chain recombines TRBV9 with TRBJ2-2, with D maybe TRBD2 (6 bases). The germline V gene has CDR1 SGDLS and CDR2 YYNGEE. The CDR3 is 16 amino acids. Between the trimmed V and J ends, which lost 0 bases and 5 bases, there was a span of 14 bases. CDR3 protein: CASSVDWGLQTGELFF. The CDR3 nucleotides read TGTGCCAGCAGCGTAGATTGGGGACTGCAGACCGGGGAGCTGTTTTTT.

In its sample, this clone was seen a few times. The chain couples TRBV28 to TRBJ2-1; the match to TRBD2 covers 8 bases. Germline values: CDR1 MDHEN, CDR2 SYDVKM. The ends lost 7 bases at V and 15 bases at J; junction bases unmatched: 8. The CDR3 consists of 11 residues. Written as DNA, the CDR3 is TGTGCCAGCACCCGGGGGGGCAGTGGGTTCTTC. As protein: CASTRGGSGFF.

This clone was detected a few times. The V gene is TRBV4-2, the J gene TRBJ1-5; D is unresolved. Deletions cut 0 bases from V and 6 bases from J, with 6 bases between. Per germline, CDR1 LGHNA and CDR2 YNFKEQ. The CDR3 runs 13 residues. CDR3 region: CASSQDLTQPQHF. The CDR3 DNA sequence: TGTGCCAGCAGCCAAGATCTAACTCAGCCCCAGCATTTT.

This chain links TRBV29-1 with TRBJ1-4; unclear D gene. Per the germline V gene, CDR1 is SQVTM and CDR2 is ANQGSEA. This CDR3 contains 11 residues. The germline V and J ends were trimmed by 6 bases and 4 bases, with 6 bases remaining between them. In DNA, the CDR3 is TGCAGCGTGTCAGATAATGAAAAACTGTTTTTT. Protein: CSVSDNEKLFF. The full variable domain, with the rest looked up from reference TRBV29-1 and TRBJ1-4, is SAVISQKPSRDICQRGTSLTIQCQVDSQVTMMFWYRQQPGQSLTLIATANQGSEATYESGFVIDKFPISRPNLTFSTLTVSNMSPEDSSIYLCSVSDNEKLFFGSGTQLSVL.

The V call is TRBV5-1, the J call TRBJ1-3; TRBD1 matches at 7 bases. The CDR3 covers 15 residues. CDR1 and CDR2 (germline): SGHRS, YFSETQ. The ends lost 4 bases at V and 0 bases at J; junction bases unmatched: 4. In nucleotides, the CDR3 is TGCGCCAGCAGCGTGGGACAGACCTCTGGAAACACCATATATTTT. Encoded protein: CASSVGQTSGNTIYF.

This chain joins TRBV4-2 and TRBJ1-6, with 9 bases identical to TRBD1. Germline CDR1 is LGHNA and CDR2 is YNFKEQ. J gave up 7 bases and V 4 bases, and 8 bases lay outside the gene matches. CDR3 length equals 16 residues. CDR3 sequence (DNA): TGTGCCAGCAGCCTAGCTTCGACAGGGGGAAATTCACCCCTCCACTTT. It encodes CASSLASTGGNSPLHF.

V is TRBV6-5 and J is TRBJ2-5, with TRBD2 identical over 8 bases. Germline CDR1 is MNHEY and CDR2 is SVGAGI. The J segment lost 5 bases and the V segment lost 11 bases, leaving 13 bases of the junction unmatched. The CDR3 sequence is 14 residues long. CDR3 DNA sequence: TGTGCCGGCTTGACTAGCGTCTACCCCGAGACCCAGTACTTC. This sequence encodes CAGLTSVYPETQYF.

This clone appeared a few times. The rearrangement links TRBV4-3 to TRBJ1-6, with D possibly matching TRBD1 (5 bases). The germline V and J ends were trimmed by 4 bases and 7 bases, with 11 bases remaining between them. Per germline, CDR1 LGHNA and CDR2 YSLEER. The CDR3 consists of 14 residues. Here the CDR3 reads CASSLGRTNSPLHF. CDR3 sequence (DNA): TGCGCCAGCAGCCTGGGACGGACGAATTCACCCCTCCACTTT.

There are a few counts of this clone. This chain joins TRBV18 and TRBJ1-2; possible D gene TRBD1, 6 bases. This CDR3 region has 12 residues. Germline CDR1 is KGHSH and CDR2 is LQKENI. Trimming shortened V by 5 bases and J by 6 bases, and 10 bases separated the two germline ends. The CDR3 nucleotides read TGTGCCAGCTCAACACAGGGCCATGGCTACACCTTC. Protein sequence: CASSTQGHGYTF.

The CDR3, as DNA: TGTGCCAGCAGCTTAGAGGGCCTACCACTCTACGAGCAGTACTTC. It yields the protein CASSLEGLPLYEQYF. The chain is built from TRBV7-2 and TRBJ2-7, with unresolved D. Germline V gives CDR1 SGHTA, CDR2 FQGNSA. The germline V and J ends were trimmed by 1 base and 3 bases, with 13 bases remaining between them. The CDR3 runs 15 residues. Looking up the rest from reference TRBV7-2 and TRBJ2-7 gives the full variable domain: GAGVSQSPSNKVTEKGKDVELRCDPISGHTALYWYRQSLGQGLEFLIYFQGNSAPDKSGLPSDRFSAERTGGSVSTLTIQRTQQEDSAVYLCASSLEGLPLYEQYFGPGTRLTVT.

This clone was detected only a few times. The rearrangement joins TRBV7-9 to TRBJ2-5; D is possibly TRBD2 (6 bases). The V end lost 2 bases, the J end lost 5 bases, and 12 bases lay between the germline ends. The CDR3 is 14 amino acids. CDR1 SEHNR and CDR2 FQNEAQ come from the germline V gene (reference sequence). The CDR3 reads CASSLSAGRETQYF. CDR3 in DNA: TGTGCCAGCAGCTTATCCGCGGGGCGGGAGACCCAGTACTTC. Full variable domain (rest looked up from reference TRBV7-9 and TRBJ2-5): DTGVSQNPRHKITKRGQNVTFRCDPISEHNRLYWYRQTLGQGPEFLTYFQNEAQLEKSRLLSDRFSAERPKGSFSTLEIQRTEQGDSAMYLCASSLSAGRETQYFGPGTRLLVL.

This clone was counted only a few times. The rearrangement uses TRBV27 and TRBJ2-5; D unclear. Germline assignment: CDR1 MNHEY and CDR2 SMNVEV (reference sequence). Trimming removed 3 bases from V and 4 bases from J, with 15 bases in between. The CDR3 runs 15 residues. CDR3 loop: CASSFSLQPTETQYF. Here the CDR3 DNA reads TGTGCCAGCAGTTTTTCGCTTCAACCAACAGAGACCCAGTACTTC.

This clone was observed a handful of times. The rearrangement joins TRBV6-5 to TRBJ1-6, with a tentative D call TRBD1 (5 bases). Deletions cut 8 bases from V and 9 bases from J, with 14 bases between. Germline-derived CDR1 and CDR2 are MNHEY and SVGAGI. CDR3 length: 13 amino acids. The CDR3 coding sequence is TGTGCCAGCGGAGGACAAAAGACTTCACCCCTCCACTTT. Translation: CASGGQKTSPLHF.

J is TRBJ2-7 and V is TRBV18; tentatively, D is TRBD1 or TRBD2 (5 bases each). Trimming cost V 3 bases and J 1 base, with 10 bases left between them. The length of the CDR3 is 14 residues. Per germline, CDR1 KGHSH and CDR2 LQKENI. CDR3 bases: TGTGCCAGCTCACCCCGGGACGGATCCTACGAGCAGTACTTC. Its translation: CASSPRDGSYEQYF.

CDR3 protein: CASSSYEQYF. CDR3 nucleotides: TGTGCCAGCAGCTCCTACGAGCAGTACTTC. J is TRBJ2-7 and V is TRBV7-8, with D unresolved. The CDR3 runs to 10 residues. The germline V gene has CDR1 SGHVS and CDR2 FQNEAQ. V was clipped by 4 bases and J by 2 bases, with 0 bases between them.

V gene TRBV30 combines with J gene TRBJ1-6; no clear D. V lost 5 bases and J 0 bases, leaving 8 bases between the germline ends. Germline CDR1 GTSNPN, CDR2 SVGIG (reference sequence). This CDR3 has 14 amino acids. The CDR3 protein is CAWGRSSYNSPLHF. For the CDR3, the DNA is TGTGCCTGGGGAAGAAGCTCCTATAATTCACCCCTCCACTTT.

This clone has only a few counts. The chain employs TRBV30 and TRBJ1-5, with TRBD1 matching 7 bases. The V and J ends lost 1 base and 2 bases, in that order; junction bases with no gene match: 5. From germline, CDR1 is GTSNPN and CDR2 SVGIG (reference sequence). The CDR3 loop spans 15 amino acids. Written as DNA, the CDR3 is TGTGCCTGGAGTGGGACCGGGACAGGCAATCAGCCCCAGCATTTT. This gives the protein CAWSGTGTGNQPQHF. Complete variable domain (other parts from reference TRBV30 and TRBJ1-5): SQTIHQWPATLVQPVGSPLSLECTVEGTSNPNLYWYRQAAGRGLQLLFYSVGIGQISSEVPQNLSASRPQDRQFILSSKKLLLSDSGFYLCAWSGTGTGNQPQHFGDGTRLSIL.

The chain combines TRBV15 with TRBJ2-7; D uncertain. The V gene lost 0 bases and the J gene lost 5 bases, with 11 bases spanning the gap. The CDR3 sequence is 14 residues long. The germline V gene has CDR1 LNHNV and CDR2 YYDKDF (reference sequence). In nucleotides, the CDR3 is TGTGCCACCAGCAGAGATCTACCTGGGAACGAGCAGTACTTC. This codes for CATSRDLPGNEQYF.

CDR3 DNA: TGCGCCAGCAGCTTAACGCAGGCAACTAATGAAAAACTGTTTTTT. It specifies CASSLTQATNEKLFF. The chain couples TRBV5-1 to TRBJ1-4; D uncertain. Germline V CDR1 and CDR2: SGHRS, YFSETQ. The V end lost 2 bases, the J end lost 0 bases, and 8 bases lay between the germline ends. This CDR3 spans 15 amino acids.

In its sample, this clone was seen a few times. V is TRBV5-6 and J is TRBJ2-5; D is possibly TRBD2 (5 bases). V lost 8 bases to trimming and J lost 7 bases, with 12 bases between them. This CDR3 has 11 amino acids. Germline V gene lookup returns CDR1 SGHDT and CDR2 YYEEEE. Here the CDR3 DNA reads TGTGCCAGAGGAAGCGGTGGGACCCAGTACTTC. It translates to CARGSGGTQYF.

The CDR3 sequence is CAWSATTDQPQHF. CDR3 nucleotide sequence: TGTGCCTGGAGCGCCACAACCGATCAGCCCCAGCATTTT. The chain combines TRBV30 with TRBJ1-5, with D unclear. V was cut by 3 bases and J by 5 bases, with 11 bases left in between. Germline loops: CDR1 GTSNPN, CDR2 SVGIG (reference sequence). This CDR3 spans 13 amino acids. Full variable domain (rest looked up from reference TRBV30 and TRBJ1-5): SQTIHQWPATLVQPVGSPLSLECTVEGTSNPNLYWYRQAAGRGLQLLFYSVGIGQISSEVPQNLSASRPQDRQFILSSKKLLLSDSGFYLCAWSATTDQPQHFGDGTRLSIL.

The rearrangement uses TRBV7-6 and TRBJ1-1, with no clear D. The V gene lost 3 bases and the J gene lost 3 bases, with 8 bases spanning the gap. The CDR3 is 13 residues long. CDR1 is SGHVS, CDR2 FNYEAQ, per germline. In nucleotides, the CDR3 is TGTGCCAGCAGCTTGCAGAGAGACACTGAAGCTTTCTTT. Its translation: CASSLQRDTEAFF.

The V call is TRBV2, the J call TRBJ2-1; 11 nucleotides align to TRBD1. Per the germline V gene, CDR1 is SNHLY and CDR2 is FYNNEI. The V segment lost 6 bases and the J segment 3 bases; nucleotides outside the gene matches: 4. CDR3 size: 15 residues. The CDR3 sequence: CASRWDRGNYNEQFF. In DNA, the CDR3 is TGTGCCAGCAGATGGGACAGGGGGAACTACAATGAGCAGTTCTTC.

This clone has a handful of counts. In DNA, the CDR3 is TGTGCCAGTAGTATCCCAGAGGCAGAGAATGGCTACACCTTC. Encoded protein: CASSIPEAENGYTF. V and J are TRBV19 and TRBJ1-2, with D unclear. The germline gives CDR1 LNHDA, CDR2 SQIVND (reference sequence). V was clipped by 3 bases and J by 6 bases, with 14 bases between them. This CDR3 comprises 14 residues.

The chain uses TRBV6-6 and TRBJ2-3; 8 positions agree with TRBD1. This CDR3 spans 13 amino acids. J was trimmed by 6 bases and V by 8 bases; bases with no gene match: 7. The germline CDR1 and CDR2 sequences are MNHNY and SVGAGI (reference sequence). The CDR3 here is CASFFQGADTQYF. CDR3 bases: TGTGCCAGCTTTTTCCAGGGGGCGGATACGCAGTATTTT.